This T cell receptor beta chain is from a study of tumor T cells in aggressive B-cell lymphoma. Sequencing used immunoSEQ multiplex PCR; TCRdb keeps in-frame clones, though not all of them. The data contain around 3,200 clones, roughly 93% of them seen just once; the ten biggest clones take up around 7.4%. The V and J ends lost 5 bases and 5 bases, in that order; junction bases with no gene match: 9. The CDR3 is 15 residues long. Germline CDR1 reads SGHTA; CDR2 reads FQGNSA. This chain joins TRBV7-2 and TRBJ2-5, with 9 bases matching TRBD1. This clonotype was obtained from an adult with diffuse large B cell lymphoma. The sample consisted of tumor tissue. DNA of the CDR3: TGTGCCAGCAGCGCATGGACAGGGGCAGGGGAGACCCAGTACTTC. It encodes CASSAWTGAGETQYF.